Described below is a single T cell receptor beta chain sequence and its context. V was trimmed by 0 bases and J by 3 bases, leaving 10 bases between them. The CDR3 has 14 amino acids. Germline V CDR1 and CDR2: SGHRS, YFSETQ. The data originate from a study of blood T cell repertoires in COVID-19. Two negative PCRs, clearance, or symptom resolution had been documented for recovered Cohort 3 donors. Assay used: immunoSEQ multiplex PCR; TCRdb lists only in-frame clones, some missing. The sample has under 200,000 clones; about 80% are singletons. Specimen: PBMCs or T cells enriched from blood (not recorded which). The clonotype originates from a woman aged 60-75 years who had recovered from COVID-19. This rearrangement joins TRBV5-1 to TRBJ2-7, with a possible D match to TRBD1 (5 bases). CDR3 protein: CASSLDRSRYEQYF. CDR3 nucleotides: TGCGCCAGCAGCTTGGACAGGTCTCGCTACGAGCAGTACTTC.